Listed here are 17 T cell receptor beta chains from one sample, sequenced in a study of Ad26.COV2.S vaccination and SARS-CoV-2 variants. This table comes from immunoSEQ multiplex PCR, and its TCRdb copy is limited to in-frame clones, with some not included. The table has approximately 400,000 clones, about four fifths seen once; the top ten hold 7.4%. Stated treatment: roughly 20 received Ad26.COV2.S at low or high dose, single or two shots; a few received placebo; per-sample allocation not given. Each sample was drawn 63 days after the first injection (of vaccine or placebo). The sequencing used peripheral blood, collected in a trial of Ad26.COV2.S vaccine versus placebo. These receptors originate from a person aged 18-65 years who received the Ad26.COV2.S COVID-19 vaccine or a placebo.

The chain links TRBV12-5 to TRBJ1-1; no reliable D call. The germline V gene encodes CDR1 LGHNT and CDR2 FRNRAP. The CDR3 has 13 amino acids. Trimming shortened V by 3 bases and J by 1 base, and 6 bases separated the two germline ends. The CDR3 reads CASGLARNTEAFF. CDR3 in DNA: TGTGCTAGTGGTTTAGCACGGAACACTGAAGCTTTCTTT. The full variable domain, completed using reference TRBV12-5 and TRBJ1-1, is DARVTQTPRHKVTEMGQEVTMRCQPILGHNTVFWYRQTMMQGLELLAYFRNRAPLDDSGMPKDRFSAEMPDATLATLKIQPSEPRDSAVYFCASGLARNTEAFFGQGTRLTVV.

This sequence joins TRBV10-2 and TRBJ1-5, with no clear D. Germline assignment: CDR1 WSHSY and CDR2 SAAADI. CDR3 length: 13 residues. The germline V and J ends were trimmed by 6 bases and 5 bases, with 11 bases remaining between them. The CDR3: CASRGGQYQPQHF. The CDR3 nucleotides are TGCGCCAGCAGAGGAGGGCAGTATCAGCCCCAGCATTTT.

As DNA, the CDR3 is TGTGCCAGCAGCTTGGGAACCAGGGTCAATGAGCAGTTCTTC. Translated, it gives CASSLGTRVNEQFF. The chain combines TRBV5-4 with TRBJ2-1; possibly TRBD1 for D (5 bases). V was shortened by 0 bases and J by 6 bases, with 10 bases between the two germline ends. The CDR3 contains 14 residues. Germline V gives CDR1 SGHNT, CDR2 YYREEE (reference sequence).

This sequence joins TRBV7-2 and TRBJ2-1; a possible D gene is TRBD2 (5 bases). Trimming took off 6 bases at V and 9 bases at J, with 12 bases between the two ends. Germline CDR1 reads SGHTA; CDR2 reads FQGNSA. There are 12 residues in the CDR3. This CDR3 reads CASSRFGVEQFF. In DNA form, the CDR3 reads TGTGCCAGCAGTCGGTTCGGGGTTGAGCAGTTCTTC.

This sequence joins TRBV5-1 and TRBJ2-1; D is uncertain. The germline V gene encodes CDR1 SGHRS and CDR2 YFSETQ. The V and J ends lost 0 bases and 1 base respectively, with 8 bases between them. CDR3 length: 15 residues. The CDR3 here is CASSLAQESYNEQFF. The CDR3 DNA reads TGCGCCAGCAGCTTGGCCCAGGAGTCCTACAATGAGCAGTTCTTC.

V usage is TRBV28 and J usage is TRBJ2-3, with TRBD2 identical over 11 bases. CDR3 length equals 15 residues. Looked up from germline, CDR1 is MDHEN and CDR2 is SYDVKM. The V segment lost 4 bases and the J segment 9 bases; nucleotides outside the gene matches: 9. CDR3 sequence (DNA): TGTGCCAGCAGTTCCCATTCTAGCGGGAGGAGCACGCAGTATTTT. Amino acid sequence: CASSSHSSGRSTQYF.

V is TRBV23-1 and J is TRBJ1-1, with unresolved D. TRBV23-1 is sorted into the ORF group, with uncertain function. V was trimmed by 0 bases and J by 11 bases, leaving 4 bases between them. The CDR3 covers 10 residues. The DNA of the CDR3 is TGCGCCAGCAGTCAATCTGGGGCTTTCTTT. Translated, it gives CASSQSGAFF.

This sequence joins TRBV12-3 or TRBV12-4 and TRBJ2-5; D gene uncertain. The CDR3 runs to 13 residues. Between the trimmed V and J ends, which lost 6 bases and 4 bases, there was a span of 12 bases. CDR3: CASSKTSPETQYF. In DNA, the CDR3 is TGTGCCAGCAGCAAGACAAGCCCAGAGACCCAGTACTTC.

The chain employs TRBV5-1 and TRBJ1-3, with 7 bases lining up with TRBD1. V lost 1 base and J lost 4; bases outside the gene matches: 14. The CDR3 consists of 18 residues. The germline gives CDR1 SGHRS, CDR2 YFSETQ. CDR3 bases: TGCGCCAGCAGCTTGCACCCATCGCAGGGGGGTATCGGAAACACCATATATTTT. Protein product: CASSLHPSQGGIGNTIYF. Based on the CDR3 plus reference TRBV5-1 and TRBJ1-3, the full variable domain is KAGVTQTPRYLIKTRGQQVTLSCSPISGHRSVSWYQQTPGQGLQFLFEYFSETQRNKGNFPGRFSGRQFSNSRSEMNVSTLELGDSALYLCASSLHPSQGGIGNTIYFGEGSWLTVV.

This chain links TRBV5-6 with TRBJ2-3; tentative D call: TRBD1 (5 bases). There are 12 residues in the CDR3. The V end was cut by 1 base, the J end by 9 bases, with 9 bases between. Germline CDR1 is SGHDT and CDR2 is YYEEEE. Here the CDR3 DNA reads TGTGCCAGCAGCTTGTACCAGGGAACGCAGTATTTT. It is translated as CASSLYQGTQYF.

About this clone: The same CDR3 is also encoded by other DNA sequences in this sample. V usage is TRBV7-9 and J usage is TRBJ2-5; perhaps TRBD1 as D (6 bases). V shed 5 bases and J shed 4 bases, with 8 bases lying between them. CDR3 size: 12 residues. Germline V gives CDR1 SEHNR, CDR2 FQNEAQ (reference sequence). CDR3 nucleotides: TGTGCCAGCAGCCCACAGGGAGAGACCCAGTACTTC. Protein sequence: CASSPQGETQYF.

V gene TRBV5-1 combines with J gene TRBJ2-5, with D possibly matching TRBD2 (7 bases). Per germline, CDR1 SGHRS and CDR2 YFSETQ. Trimming took 0 bases from V and 3 from J, leaving 18 bases between them. This CDR3 is 17 amino acids long. CDR3 protein: CASSLDSPGGLEETQYF. As DNA, the CDR3 is TGCGCCAGCAGCTTGGACTCACCGGGGGGCCTCGAAGAGACCCAGTACTTC.

The V gene is TRBV18, the J gene TRBJ2-7; D perhaps matches TRBD2 (5 bases). V shed 1 base and J shed 5 bases, with 15 bases lying between them. The CDR3 sequence is 15 residues long. Germline-derived CDR1 and CDR2 are KGHSH and LQKENI. The CDR3 bases are TGTGCCAGCTCACCACTAGGAGCGGTTCGCAACGAGCAGTACTTC. It specifies CASSPLGAVRNEQYF.

A remark on this clone: The junction and the germline gene differ at one end; a read error may be behind it. The chain is built from TRBV5-4 and TRBJ2-1; 13 bases fit TRBD2. Germline CDR1 is SGHNT and CDR2 is YYREEE (reference sequence). The CDR3 loop spans 15 amino acids. The CDR3 DNA reads TGTGCCAGCAGTGCGGGACTAGCGGGATACACTGAGCAGTTCTTC. Residues: CASSAGLAGYTEQFF.

This chain joins TRBV19 and TRBJ1-2, with D maybe TRBD1 (5 bases). V gave up 4 bases and J gave up 4 bases, with 16 bases separating them. This CDR3 spans 15 amino acids. CDR1 and CDR2 from the germline V gene are LNHDA and SQIVND (reference sequence). Written as DNA, the CDR3 is TGTGCCAGTAGTAGAACTATTCAGGGCAGCTATGGCTACACCTTC. It encodes CASSRTIQGSYGYTF.

This chain connects TRBV25-1 to TRBJ1-1; 9 bases line up with TRBD1. Germline V gives CDR1 MGHDK, CDR2 SYGVNS. The V segment lost 4 bases and the J segment 5 bases; nucleotides outside the gene matches: 8. The length of the CDR3 is 15 residues. CDR3 residues: CASSVNRGPPTEAFF. DNA of the CDR3: TGTGCCAGCAGTGTGAACAGGGGGCCGCCGACTGAAGCTTTCTTT. Full variable domain (remainder filled in from reference TRBV25-1 and TRBJ1-1): EADIYQTPRYLVIGTGKKITLECSQTMGHDKMYWYQQDPGMELHLIHYSYGVNSTEKGDLSSESTVSRIRTEHFPLTLESARPSHTSQYLCASSVNRGPPTEAFFGQGTRLTVV.

This clone was found once. V is TRBV5-4 and J is TRBJ2-5; possible D gene TRBD2, 6 bases. The germline gives CDR1 SGHNT, CDR2 YYREEE (reference sequence). CDR3 size: 13 residues. Trimming shortened V by 4 bases and J by 2 bases, and 9 bases separated the two germline ends. CDR3 sequence: CASSPGLQETQYF. The CDR3 coding sequence is TGTGCCAGCAGCCCGGGACTTCAAGAGACCCAGTACTTC.